By sample fraction, the clone carrying this T cell receptor (beta chain) is medium-sized. What it binds is unknown. This sample's treatment: approximately 9-day PBMC culture with coronavirus spike peptide pools or control peptides (ViraFEST assay). Expanded clonotypes were found by TCR sequencing after peptide-pool stimulation (ViraFEST). This entry comes from a study of vaccination and CD4 T cells after COVID-19. Study background: Nasal swab PCR identified SARS-CoV-2 in the convalescent patients, of whom some 10 were mild and one severe. Six male and four female convalescents took part, two of them Hispanic.

There are 12 residues in the CDR3. Germline V gene sequence: CDR1 MNHNS, CDR2 SASEGT. V was shortened by 7 bases and J by 8 bases, with 11 bases between the two germline ends. Sequenced with the Oncomine TCR Beta short-read assay was DNA taken from cultured CD4+ T cells. Extraction of genomic DNA was performed on cultured CD4+ T cells. TCRdb reanalysed the PCR reads using MiXCR and keeps one entry per CDR3 protein. This table holds a few thousand distinct CDR3 sequences, 15% to 20% found once. Sequencing was carried out using CD4+ T cells from blood, cultured in vitro. The genes are TRBV6-1 and TRBJ1-4; D is possibly TRBD1 (5 bases). The source of this sequence is a human donor who had recovered from COVID-19. As DNA, the CDR3 is TGTGCCAGCAACCTGGGGGTCGAAAAACTGTTTTTT. This gives the protein CASNLGVEKLFF.